The 14 T cell receptor beta chains below come from one sample, sequenced in a study of blood T cells in healthy people across ages (dated by TCRdb to about 2015). Library preparation used 5' RACE. The data were produced on an Illumina HiSeq 2500. The second PCR ran for about 6 to 12 cycles and used a J-beta primer mix along with a sample-barcoded 5' primer. TCRdb reanalyzed the raw reads on its own, using fastp at Q25 for trimming and MiXCR for clone calling, and kept in-frame beta chains. Each CDR3 protein gets just one entry, which takes the most common genes and DNA from the rows behind it. This sample has hundreds of thousands of distinct CDR3 sequences in its table, and around two fifths of those were observed once. Approximately 20% of the sample rests with the top ten. Specimen: blood. The source is a man between 60 and 75 years old in good health.

A few counts support this clonotype. DNA for the CDR3: TGCAGTGCTAGAGATCGGGTTGGCTCCTACGAGCAGTACTTC. This sequence encodes CSARDRVGSYEQYF. The rearrangement links TRBV20-1 to TRBJ2-7; no clear D gene. This CDR3 has 14 amino acids. Germline V CDR1 and CDR2: DFQATT, SNEGSKA (reference sequence). The V and J ends lost 0 bases and 0 bases respectively, with 9 bases between them.

The V call is TRBV7-2, the J call TRBJ2-1; 13 bases fit TRBD2. Germline lookup yields CDR1 SGHTA and CDR2 FQGNSA. This CDR3 spans 16 amino acids. With 8 bases clipped from V and 5 bases from J, the junction kept 9 bases outside the gene matches. CDR3 nucleotides: TGTGCCAGCTCCCTAGGACTAGCGGGGGCTAACAATGAGCAGTTCTTC. Its protein is CASSLGLAGANNEQFF.

V is TRBV9 and J is TRBJ2-1, with TRBD2 matching over 9 bases. V lost 4 bases to trimming and J lost 7 bases; unmatched junction nucleotides: 15. CDR3 length equals 17 residues. From germline, CDR1 is SGDLS and CDR2 YYNGEE. CDR3 in DNA: TGTGCCAGCAGCTTCACAATGGGAGCGGGGGGCCGGAATGAGCAGTTCTTC. This encodes CASSFTMGAGGRNEQFF.

Judged by abundance, this clonotype is medium-sized. The CDR3 nucleotides read TGTGCCAGCAGTTTATCCGTCTCTGGGGCCAACGTCCTGACTTTC. It yields the protein CASSLSVSGANVLTF. The rearrangement joins TRBV27 to TRBJ2-6; no clear D gene. This CDR3 comprises 15 residues. Germline V lookup: CDR1 MNHEY, CDR2 SMNVEV (reference sequence). V lost 0 bases and J 0 bases, leaving 3 bases between the germline ends.

The sample holds a few counts of this clonotype. V is TRBV12-3 or TRBV12-4 and J is TRBJ2-1; tentative D call: TRBD1 (7 bases). The V gene lost 6 bases and the J gene lost 4 bases, with 16 bases spanning the gap. The CDR3 extends over 15 amino acids. The CDR3 is CASRGGQAEYNEQFF. CDR3 DNA: TGTGCCAGCAGGGGAGGACAGGCGGAATACAATGAGCAGTTCTTC.

The chain has TRBV7-2 and TRBJ2-1, with 8 bases lining up with TRBD2. The germline gives CDR1 SGHTA, CDR2 FQGNSA. Unmatched junction bases numbered 7, after V lost 7 bases and J lost 2 bases. This CDR3 is 15 amino acids long. The CDR3 bases are TGTGCCAGCATCCTCGAGCGGGGGACCTACAATGAGCAGTTCTTC. Residues: CASILERGTYNEQFF.

This clonotype was observed a handful of times. The chain uses TRBV5-6 and TRBJ2-7; no reliable D call. V dropped 0 bases and J dropped 0 bases, with 13 bases sitting between them. The CDR3 sequence is 16 residues long. Germline assignment: CDR1 SGHDT and CDR2 YYEEEE. CDR3 coding DNA: TGTGCCAGCAGCTTGGTAGGCAGCATCCTCTCCTACGAGCAGTACTTC. It codes for CASSLVGSILSYEQYF. Together with reference TRBV5-6 and TRBJ2-7, the CDR3 gives the full variable domain: DAGVTQSPTHLIKTRGQQVTLRCSPKSGHDTVSWYQQALGQGPQFIFQYYEEEERQRGNFPDRFSGHQFPNYSSELNVNALLLGDSALYLCASSLVGSILSYEQYFGPGTRLTVT.

This clonotype was detected a few times. The rearrangement joins TRBV20-1 to TRBJ1-6; a weak D match, TRBD1 (5 bases). The CDR3 consists of 14 residues. Looked up from germline, CDR1 is DFQATT and CDR2 is SNEGSKA (reference sequence). V lost 5 bases to trimming and J lost 2 bases, with 10 bases between them. In nucleotides, the CDR3 is TGCAGTGCTTTGACAGATACCTATAATTCACCCCTCCACTTT. As protein: CSALTDTYNSPLHF.

This clonotype came up a few times. The chain couples TRBV7-2 to TRBJ2-4; D is possibly TRBD1 or TRBD2 (5 bases each). Trimming shortened V by 5 bases and J by 1 base, and 15 bases separated the two germline ends. This CDR3 spans 16 amino acids. Germline V lookup: CDR1 SGHTA, CDR2 FQGNSA. CDR3 coding DNA: TGTGCCAGCAGCCCCATAGCCGGGGCGGCCAAAAACATTCAGTACTTC. This translates into CASSPIAGAAKNIQYF.

This clonotype was seen only once. The rearrangement links TRBV29-1 to TRBJ2-1; the match to TRBD2 covers 11 bases. J was trimmed by 4 bases and V by 3 bases; bases with no gene match: 8. The CDR3 has 16 amino acids. Germline CDR1 is SQVTM and CDR2 is ANQGSEA. The CDR3 DNA reads as TGCAGCGTTGACGGACTAGCGGGTTTGAAGTACAATGAGCAGTTCTTC. Translating gives CSVDGLAGLKYNEQFF.

This clonotype has only a few counts. V is TRBV4-1 and J is TRBJ2-1; TRBD2 agrees at 11 bases. The CDR3 covers 20 residues. Germline values: CDR1 MGHRA, CDR2 YSYEKL. Trimming at V came to 3 bases and at J to 3 bases, leaving 16 bases not matched to a gene. CDR3 DNA sequence: TGCGCCAGCAGCCAGGCTAGCGGGGGGACCGGTGGGGATAACTACAATGAGCAGTTCTTC. Translation: CASSQASGGTGGDNYNEQFF.

V usage is TRBV5-1 and J usage is TRBJ1-2; 7 nucleotides agree with TRBD1. CDR1 and CDR2 from the germline V gene are SGHRS and YFSETQ. With 0 bases clipped from V and 4 bases from J, the junction kept 6 bases outside the gene matches. This CDR3 spans 15 amino acids. DNA for the CDR3: TGCGCCAGCAGCTTGGAAGACAGGGAATCCTATGGCTACACCTTC. Translation: CASSLEDRESYGYTF.

In regard to this clonotype: The junction shows a germline mismatch at one end, possibly a read error. The chain has TRBV2 and TRBJ2-7; TRBD1 agrees at 8 bases. Looked up from germline, CDR1 is SNHLY and CDR2 is FYNNEI. This CDR3 comprises 14 residues. In DNA, the CDR3 is TGTGCCGGCAGTGAACAGGGGGAGGACTACGAGCAGTACTTC. Its protein product is CAGSEQGEDYEQYF.

The J gene is TRBJ2-5, the V gene TRBV29-1, with 8 bases aligning to TRBD1. The DNA end is more similar to TRBJ2-7, so the J call may be wrong. Looked up from germline, CDR1 is SQVTM and CDR2 is ANQGSEA. The CDR3 has 15 residues. As DNA, the CDR3 is TGCAGCGTTGAAGAGCAGGACAGGGTCCCCTACGAGCAGTACTTC. It codes for CSVEEQDRVPYEQYF.